The source of this TCR beta chain is a study of CD8+CD57+ T cells in acquired aplastic anemia. Study observations and caveats: Overlapping CD8+ CDR3 repertoires of patients and controls contained roughly 29 shared sequences. Patient and control CD8+ Simpson's diversity was not significantly different.

As concerns this clonotype: The antigen is unknown.

The template used for profiling TCR beta VDJ and CDR3 was genomic DNA. TCRdb independently ran MiXCR on the reads; one entry per CDR3 protein. The sample lists about 190,000 distinct CDR3 sequences, roughly 64% occurring once. The germline gives CDR1 SGHTA, CDR2 FQGNSA. The CDR3 consists of 14 residues. Unmatched junction bases numbered 6, after V lost 5 bases and J lost 6 bases. The origin of this receptor is a human donor with severe aplastic anemia or a healthy control (not recorded which). Sequences were obtained from sorted CD4+, CD8+, or CD8+CD57+ T cells (not recorded which) from PBMCs. The rearrangement links TRBV7-2 to TRBJ2-7; 11 bases are a match to TRBD2. The CDR3 spells CASSPTSGAGEQYF. CDR3 nucleotides: TGTGCCAGCAGCCCGACTAGCGGGGCTGGCGAGCAGTACTTC.